This TCR beta chain was retrieved from a study of cytomegalovirus exposure and HLA in healthy donors. Study-wide results and limits: Most TCR sequences showed up rarely, but some public TCRs showed up in many donors.

The CDR3 spans 17 residues. Germline CDR1 and CDR2: MNHEY and SMNVEV (reference sequence). The junction had 12 bases not matched to a gene; V was cut back by 4 bases and J by 3 bases. The method was immunoSEQ multiplex PCR; TCRdb's version includes in-frame clones alone and lacks a portion of them. Of 120,000 or so clones in the sample, about 82% are singletons; the top ten hold approximately 4.9%. In the case of this clone: The antigen remains undetermined.

This receptor was taken from a man aged 18 to 29 in good health and CMV-seronegative. V gene TRBV27 combines with J gene TRBJ2-3; 8 bases line up with TRBD1. Material for sequencing was PBMCs. CDR3 bases: TGTGCCAGCAGTTCCGGACAGGGCCTAGTTGTGACAGATACGCAGTATTTT. It specifies CASSSGQGLVVTDTQYF.